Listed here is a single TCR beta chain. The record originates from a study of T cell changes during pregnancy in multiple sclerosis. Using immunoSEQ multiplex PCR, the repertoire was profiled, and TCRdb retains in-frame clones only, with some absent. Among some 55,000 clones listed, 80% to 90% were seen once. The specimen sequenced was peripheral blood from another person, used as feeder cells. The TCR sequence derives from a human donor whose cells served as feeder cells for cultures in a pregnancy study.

CDR3 DNA sequence: TGTGCCAGCAGTGAAAGCTCTGAGGGTCCGGAAGAGACCCAGTACTTC. Translated: CASSESSEGPEETQYF. This rearrangement joins TRBV6-1 to TRBJ2-5, with a tentative D call TRBD2 (5 bases). V was clipped by 2 bases and J by 3 bases, with 16 bases between them. Germline V CDR1 and CDR2: MNHNS, SASEGT. This CDR3 spans 16 amino acids.